These T cell receptor beta chains were read from a single sample in a study of T cell responses to AZD1222 COVID-19 vaccine. Data came from immunoSEQ multiplex PCR; TCRdb stores just in-frame clones and leaves some out. The sample contains around 200,000 clones, approximately 92% of which appear only once. The source material was peripheral blood, sampled 28 days after the second dose of the MenACWY control vaccine. The receptors stem from an adult who received the MenACWY meningococcal vaccine as a control. Both conserved end residues are part of each CDR3. Part of the rows lack a size; the others show once, few, many or a class for expanded clones.

clone size,V gene,CDR3 protein
-,TRBV30,CAWSASVNQPQHF
-,TRBV27,CASSDRRGTEAFF
-,TRBV2,CASSYTDGGYEQYF
-,TRBV6-5,CASSYSPGQGKSPLHF
-,TRBV5-1,CASSLGADRGDEKLFF
-,TRBV7-2,CASSLGQGWNYGYTF
-,TRBV2,CATTGDEKLFF
-,TRBV7-8,CASSLGAEQPQHF
-,TRBV28,CASSFSGRREGETQYF
-,TRBV28,CASSPLAPRDYNSPLHF
-,TRBV5-1,CASSSLQGAGEAFF
-,TRBV7-2,CASRVQVDGGGYTF
-,TRBV4-1,CASTHYGIKVAGPPGSDTQYF
-,TRBV19,CASRTGLGGYTF
-,TRBV7-6,CASSLRGGAVDEKLFF
-,TRBV10-2,CASSPPSSGGSLEQYF
-,TRBV28,CASSLLGTNYGYTF
few,TRBV14,CASSLAGGPRQTQYF
-,TRBV6-2/TRBV6-3,CASSYGGMYYGYTF
-,TRBV27,CASSFVGGPVETQYF
-,TRBV3-1/TRBV3-2,CASSQGPIGAKLFF
-,TRBV14,CASSQVYVQYF
-,TRBV2,CASSPEGGGAYGYTF
-,TRBV30,CAWSPGEGNTIYF
-,TRBV18,CASSPSDVPGANVLTF
-,TRBV5-1,CASSLSGYDAETQYF
-,TRBV19,CASSISVNQPQHF
few,TRBV6-2/TRBV6-3,CASSAGTGRYSPLHF
-,TRBV28,CASSLAGGTQYF
-,TRBV28,CASRTFGRHQPQHF
few,TRBV6-6,CASSYNQPQHF
-,TRBV2,CARGDSSYEQYF
-,TRBV4-1,CASSPGGAGHQPQHF
-,TRBV7-9,CASSLDHPGELFF
-,TRBV28,CASYRGEKLFF
-,TRBV5-1,CASSSTSGGYYEQYF
-,TRBV29-1,CSVAGGKNYEQYF
-,TRBV5-1,CASSLDPGTGSSYNEQFF
once,TRBV30,CAWSVPGLYNSPLHF
-,TRBV15,CATSRVGSGNTIYF
-,TRBV5-1,CASSLSTGNTEAFF
few,TRBV2,CASSAQTGRDSPLHF
few,TRBV20-1,CSASTGNQPQHF
once,TRBV3-1/TRBV3-2,CASSQDRTGNTIYF
-,TRBV20-1,CSASKIGPQFF
-,TRBV11-3,CASSLGVLGELFF
-,TRBV27,CASSGFYGYTF
-,TRBV6-5,CASSYSSGVNSPLHF
-,TRBV6-6,CASSPHRDRGPTGANVLTF
-,TRBV19,CASSPQGIEKLFF
-,TRBV6-5,CASSGTATNYGYTF
-,TRBV7-3,CASSPGGGTDGYTF
-,TRBV28,CASSLGRRSDYGYTF
-,TRBV7-7,CASSRTSGGLNTGELFF
few,TRBV6-4,CASRRTGRDGYTF
-,TRBV27,CASSLGPNTEAFF
-,TRBV18,CASSLQGQPPQHF